The present T cell receptor beta chain was sequenced within a study of shared clonotypes between healthy human individuals. V shed 5 bases and J shed 4 bases, with 12 bases lying between them. CDR3 size: 14 residues. Germline lookup yields CDR1 MNHNY and CDR2 SVGAGI (reference sequence). Sequencing used immunoSEQ multiplex PCR; TCRdb keeps in-frame clones, though not all of them. The sample comprises roughly 640,000 clones, over 65% of which are singletons, and under 2% rests with the top ten. This chain connects TRBV6-6 to TRBJ2-1; D not certain. The clonotype comes from a woman aged 25-40 years in good health. Input material: memory CD4+ T cells sorted from blood. The sample's subset: CD45RA-negative fraction. The CDR3 protein is CASSPLGSYNEQFF. CDR3 in DNA: TGTGCCAGCAGTCCCCTAGGCAGTTACAATGAGCAGTTCTTC.